The TCR beta chain under discussion was sequenced for a study of blood T cell repertoires in COVID-19. For the study at large: The study drew acute and convalescent COVID-19 samples from the United States, Italy and Spain. Sample material is recorded as cDNA or gDNA derived from T cells, B-cell-depleted T cells, or PBMCs.

Germline CDR1 SGHAT, CDR2 FQNNGV. The CDR3 length is 15 residues. Trimming took off 2 bases at V and 10 bases at J, with 20 bases between the two ends. Under the authors' procedure: Amplification of reference gene primers was used by the study to estimate nucleated cell counts. The table came from immunoSEQ multiplex PCR; TCRdb's copy has only in-frame clones and leaves some out. From that table come the V and J calls and clone size; the DNA was used to work out D and trimming. The sample carries 63,000 or so clones, about 86% recorded once. The chain uses TRBV11-2 and TRBJ1-2; maybe TRBD1 (5 bases). This sequence originates from a man aged 65 to 85 with active COVID-19. The source material was peripheral blood. CDR3 amino acids: CASSLNPGREVPYTF. The CDR3 region has the DNA TGTGCCAGCAGCTTAAATCCCGGCAGGGAGGTTCCCTACACCTTC.